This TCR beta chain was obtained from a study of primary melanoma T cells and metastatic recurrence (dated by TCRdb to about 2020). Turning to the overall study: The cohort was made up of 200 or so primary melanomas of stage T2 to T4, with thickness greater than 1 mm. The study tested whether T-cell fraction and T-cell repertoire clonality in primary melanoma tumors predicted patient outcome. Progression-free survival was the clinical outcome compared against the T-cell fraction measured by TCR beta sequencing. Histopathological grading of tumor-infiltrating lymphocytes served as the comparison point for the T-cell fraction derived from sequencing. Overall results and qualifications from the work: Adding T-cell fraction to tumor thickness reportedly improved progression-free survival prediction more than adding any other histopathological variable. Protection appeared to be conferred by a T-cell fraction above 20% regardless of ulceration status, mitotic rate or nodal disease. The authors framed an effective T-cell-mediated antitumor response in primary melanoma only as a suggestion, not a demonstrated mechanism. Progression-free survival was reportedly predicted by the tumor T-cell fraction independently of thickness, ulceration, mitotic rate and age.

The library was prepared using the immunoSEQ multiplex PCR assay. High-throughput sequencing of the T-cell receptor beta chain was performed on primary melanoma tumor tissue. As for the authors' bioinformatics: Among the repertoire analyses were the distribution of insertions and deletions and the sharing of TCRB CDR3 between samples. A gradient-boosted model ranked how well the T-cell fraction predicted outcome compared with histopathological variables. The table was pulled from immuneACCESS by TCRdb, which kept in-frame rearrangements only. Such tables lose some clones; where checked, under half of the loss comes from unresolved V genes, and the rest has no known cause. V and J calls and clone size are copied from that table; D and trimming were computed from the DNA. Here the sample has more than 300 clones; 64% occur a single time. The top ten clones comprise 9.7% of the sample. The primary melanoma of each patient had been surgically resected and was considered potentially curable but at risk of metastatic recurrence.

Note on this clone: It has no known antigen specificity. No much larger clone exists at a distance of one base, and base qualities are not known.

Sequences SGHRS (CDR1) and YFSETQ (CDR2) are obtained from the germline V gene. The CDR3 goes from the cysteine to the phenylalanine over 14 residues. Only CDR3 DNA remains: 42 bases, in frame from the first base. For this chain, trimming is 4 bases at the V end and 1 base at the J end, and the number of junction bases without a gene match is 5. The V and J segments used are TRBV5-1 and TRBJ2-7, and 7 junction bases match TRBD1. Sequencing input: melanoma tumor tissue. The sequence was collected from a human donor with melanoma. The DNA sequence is TGCGCCAGCAGCACTAGACAGGGTTCCTACGAGCAGTACTTC. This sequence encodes CASSTRQGSYEQYF.